One and the same sample provided the 11 T cell receptor beta chains below, sequenced in a study of T cells in Graves' hyperthyroidism and ophthalmopathy. RNA transcripts yielded amplified TCR beta CDR3 regions. With the HTBI primer set, the TCR CDR3 went through a first round of RT-PCR. TCRdb recomputed calls from the multiplex PCR reads with MiXCR, one row per CDR3 protein. The sample yields fewer than 900,000 distinct CDR3 sequences, about 17% seen once. The specimen sequenced was blood. These receptors were taken from a woman aged 50 to 60 with Graves' hyperthyroidism that later progressed to Graves' ophthalmopathy.

This clonotype was seen many times. This chain uses TRBV20-1 with TRBJ2-1, with D tentatively TRBD1 (5 bases). Deletions cut 7 bases from V and 5 bases from J, with 15 bases between. The CDR3 spans 13 residues. Germline V lookup: CDR1 DFQATT, CDR2 SNEGSKA (reference sequence). CDR3 loop: CSVKAGNHNEQFF. DNA of the CDR3: TGCAGTGTTAAGGCAGGGAATCACAATGAGCAGTTCTTC.

This clonotype was counted at least ten times. J is TRBJ2-6 and V is TRBV15; a possible D gene is TRBD1 (5 bases). CDR3 length: 16 residues. From germline, CDR1 is LNHNV and CDR2 YYDKDF (reference sequence). V dropped 4 bases and J dropped 1 base, with 11 bases sitting between them. This CDR3 is CATSTPRVSGANVLTF. The CDR3 DNA follows: TGTGCCACCAGCACTCCCAGGGTTTCTGGGGCCAACGTCCTGACTTTC.

The chain is built from TRBV20-1 and TRBJ2-1; 9 bases fit TRBD1. The CDR3 covers 14 residues. The junction had 4 bases not matched to a gene; V was cut back by 5 bases and J by 2 bases. Looked up from germline, CDR1 is DFQATT and CDR2 is SNEGSKA (reference sequence). The CDR3 DNA sequence: TGCAGTGCTCCTCGACAGGGGGCCTACAATGAGCAGTTCTTC. Translated, it gives CSAPRQGAYNEQFF.

This clonotype was counted only a few times. The chain joins TRBV7-8 to TRBJ1-5; D is possibly TRBD1 (5 bases). The CDR3 is made up of 15 amino acids. CDR1 and CDR2 (germline): SGHVS, FQNEAQ. Deletions cut 4 bases from V and 0 bases from J, with 10 bases between. DNA of the CDR3: TGTGCCAGCAGCTGGGGACCGAATAGCAATCAGCCCCAGCATTTT. Translated: CASSWGPNSNQPQHF.

This clonotype appeared many times. The genes are TRBV5-1 and TRBJ1-1; a possible D gene is TRBD1 (5 bases). Germline assignment: CDR1 SGHRS and CDR2 YFSETQ. There are 16 residues in the CDR3. Trimming left V 2 bases short and J 0 bases short, with 14 bases between. In nucleotides, the CDR3 is TGCGCCAGCAGCTTATGGGCAGGGAGAATGAACACTGAAGCTTTCTTT. Its protein product is CASSLWAGRMNTEAFF.

The V and J genes are TRBV7-9 and TRBJ2-7, with 9 nucleotides matching TRBD1. With V trimmed by 4 bases and J by 0 bases, 7 bases remained unmatched. CDR3 size: 16 residues. Looked up from germline, CDR1 is SEHNR and CDR2 is FQNEAQ (reference sequence). The CDR3 DNA sequence: TGTGCCAGCAGCTCAAGGGACAGGGACTACTCCTACGAGCAGTACTTC. Translated: CASSSRDRDYSYEQYF.

This clonotype came up many times. CDR3 in DNA: TGTGCCAGCAGCCCGACAGGGTACCATGGCTACACCTTC. This gives the protein CASSPTGYHGYTF. The V and J genes are TRBV3-1 and TRBJ1-2; the match to TRBD1 covers 7 bases. This CDR3 spans 13 amino acids. Germline V gene lookup returns CDR1 LGHDT and CDR2 YNNKEL (reference sequence). The J segment lost 6 bases and the V segment lost 4 bases, leaving 5 bases of the junction unmatched.

This clonotype was recorded at least ten times. This chain uses TRBV11-3 with TRBJ1-1, with D uncertain. Germline V gene lookup returns CDR1 SGHNT and CDR2 YENEEA. V lost 5 bases, J lost 5 bases, and 9 bases lay in between. The CDR3 totals 12 residues. CDR3 sequence reads: CASSHRGTEAFF. Written as DNA, the CDR3 is TGTGCCAGCAGCCATCGAGGGACTGAAGCTTTCTTT.

This clonotype was counted ten times or more. The chain is built from TRBV7-3 and TRBJ2-3; no firm D call. CDR1 and CDR2 from the germline V gene are SGHTA and FQGTGA. Trimming took off 3 bases at V and 1 base at J, with 8 bases between the two ends. CDR3 length: 14 residues. The CDR3 DNA sequence: TGTGCCAGCAGCTTGGATACGGGCACAGATACGCAGTATTTT. Translation: CASSLDTGTDTQYF.

This clonotype was observed at least ten times. The chain has TRBV11-2 and TRBJ2-1; D possibly corresponds to TRBD2 (5 bases). The germline V and J ends were trimmed by 0 bases and 9 bases, with 9 bases remaining between them. The germline CDR1 and CDR2 sequences are SGHAT and FQNNGV. The CDR3 sequence is 13 residues long. Here the CDR3 reads CASSLDSAVEQFF. Written as DNA, the CDR3 is TGTGCCAGCAGCTTAGATAGCGCTGTTGAGCAGTTCTTC.

This clonotype was detected a few times. The chain joins TRBV11-2 to TRBJ1-3; D is undetermined. The CDR3 is 16 amino acids. Germline CDR1 SGHAT, CDR2 FQNNGV. Trimming pared 4 bases from V and 0 bases from J, leaving 13 bases between. The DNA of the CDR3 is TGTGCCAGCAGCTCCTACCCCCCCGGCTCTGGAAACACCATATATTTT. Translated: CASSSYPPGSGNTIYF. The full variable domain, with the rest looked up from reference TRBV11-2 and TRBJ1-3, is EAGVAQSPRYKIIEKRQSVAFWCNPISGHATLYWYQQILGQGPKLLIQFQNNGVVDDSQLPKDRFSAERLKGVDSTLKIQPAKLEDSAVYLCASSSYPPGSGNTIYFGEGSWLTVV.